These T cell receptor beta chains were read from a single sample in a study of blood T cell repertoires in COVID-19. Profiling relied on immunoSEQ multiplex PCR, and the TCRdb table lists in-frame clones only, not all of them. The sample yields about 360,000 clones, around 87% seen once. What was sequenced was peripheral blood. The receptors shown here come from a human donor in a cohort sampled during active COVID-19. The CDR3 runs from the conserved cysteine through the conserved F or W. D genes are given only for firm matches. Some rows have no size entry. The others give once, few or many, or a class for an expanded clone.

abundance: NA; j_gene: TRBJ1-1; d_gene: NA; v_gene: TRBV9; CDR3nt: TGTGCCAGCAGCGTAGGTGACTTGAACACTGAAGCTTTCTTT; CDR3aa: CASSVGDLNTEAFF
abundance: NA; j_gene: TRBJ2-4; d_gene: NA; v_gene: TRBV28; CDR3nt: TGTGCCAGCAGCCTCGGAGGCTTGAGTGGTAACATTCAGTACTTC; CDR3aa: CASSLGGLSGNIQYF
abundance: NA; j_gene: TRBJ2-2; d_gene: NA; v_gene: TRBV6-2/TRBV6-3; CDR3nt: TGTGCCAGCAGTTCCGGAACTAAGACCTTTAACACCGGGGAGCTGTTTTTT; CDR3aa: CASSSGTKTFNTGELFF
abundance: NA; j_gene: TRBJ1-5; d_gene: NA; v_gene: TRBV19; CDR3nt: TGTGCCAGTAGTATAGGCCAGGGGTTTAGCAATCAGCCCCAGCATTTT; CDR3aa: CASSIGQGFSNQPQHF
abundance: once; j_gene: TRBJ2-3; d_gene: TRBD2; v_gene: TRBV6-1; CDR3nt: TGTGCCAGCAGTGATCCGGGACTAGCGGGTAGCACAGATACGCAGTATTTT; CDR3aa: CASSDPGLAGSTDTQYF
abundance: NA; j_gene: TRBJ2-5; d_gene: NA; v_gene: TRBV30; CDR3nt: TGTGCCTGGAGTCCTAGTGGTGGCAGGGTTGCAGAGACCCAGTACTTC; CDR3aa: CAWSPSGGRVAETQYF
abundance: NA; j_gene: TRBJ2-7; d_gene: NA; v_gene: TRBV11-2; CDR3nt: TGTGCCAGCAGCTTAGCTTTTGGGGAGATAAAAGGCTACGAGCAGTACTTC; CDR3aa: CASSLAFGEIKGYEQYF
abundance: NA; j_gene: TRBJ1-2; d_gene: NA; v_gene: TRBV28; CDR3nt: TGTGCCACACGGGAGGGAGACTATGGCTACACCTTC; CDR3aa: CATREGDYGYTF
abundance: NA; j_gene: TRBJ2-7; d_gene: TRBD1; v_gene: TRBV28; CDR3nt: TGTGCCAGCAGTCCTCAGGGGGTACCCTACGAGCAGTACTTC; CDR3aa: CASSPQGVPYEQYF
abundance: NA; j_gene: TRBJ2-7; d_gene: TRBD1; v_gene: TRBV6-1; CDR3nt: TGTGCCAGCAGTGAGGACAGGGGAGGTTACGAGCAGTACTTC; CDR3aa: CASSEDRGGYEQYF
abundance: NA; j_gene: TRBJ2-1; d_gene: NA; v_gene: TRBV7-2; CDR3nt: TGTGCCAGCAGCTCCCTGGGGGGCTCCTACAATGAGCAGTTCTTC; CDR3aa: CASSSLGGSYNEQFF
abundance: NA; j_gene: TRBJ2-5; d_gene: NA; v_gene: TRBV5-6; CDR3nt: TGTGCCAGCAGCTACATGACTAATGGTTTGGAGACCCAGTACTTC; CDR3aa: CASSYMTNGLETQYF
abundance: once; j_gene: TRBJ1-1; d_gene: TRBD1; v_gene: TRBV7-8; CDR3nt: TGTGCCAGCAGCCCTCGGACAGGCCCGAACACTGAAGCTTTCTTT; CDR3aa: CASSPRTGPNTEAFF
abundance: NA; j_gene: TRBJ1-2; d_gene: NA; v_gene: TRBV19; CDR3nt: TGTGCCAGTAGTGCCCCGATCCCCAGTGGCTACACCTTC; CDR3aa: CASSAPIPSGYTF
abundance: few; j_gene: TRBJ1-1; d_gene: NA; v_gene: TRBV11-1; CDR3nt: TGTGCCAGCAGCCGCTCTATGACAGATGAAGCTTTCTTT; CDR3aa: CASSRSMTDEAFF
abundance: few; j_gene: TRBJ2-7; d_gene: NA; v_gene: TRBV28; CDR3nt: TGTGCCAGCAGTCAGCAGGGGTTCCTCTACGAGCAGTACTTC; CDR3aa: CASSQQGFLYEQYF
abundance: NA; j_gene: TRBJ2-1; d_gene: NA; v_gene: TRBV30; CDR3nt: TGTGCCTGGAGTCAACAGGTTAGCTCCTACAATGAGCAGTTCTTC; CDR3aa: CAWSQQVSSYNEQFF
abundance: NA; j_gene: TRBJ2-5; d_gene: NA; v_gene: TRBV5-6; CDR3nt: TGTGCCAGCAGCCGGATACAGGGTAGTGGGACCCAGTACTTC; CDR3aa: CASSRIQGSGTQYF
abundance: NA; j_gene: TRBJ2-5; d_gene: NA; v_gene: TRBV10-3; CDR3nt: TGTGCCATCAGTGATTCCCCGCAAGGGGGACAGACCCAGTACTTC; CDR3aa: CAISDSPQGGQTQYF
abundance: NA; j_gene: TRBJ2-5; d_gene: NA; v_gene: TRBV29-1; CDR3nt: TGCAGCGTCGACCTGTCGGGGGAGACCCAGTACTTC; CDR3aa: CSVDLSGETQYF
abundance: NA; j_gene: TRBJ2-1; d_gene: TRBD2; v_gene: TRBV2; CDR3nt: TGTGCCAGCCCGTCTCTAGCGGGGGGAGAGCAGTTCTTC; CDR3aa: CASPSLAGGEQFF
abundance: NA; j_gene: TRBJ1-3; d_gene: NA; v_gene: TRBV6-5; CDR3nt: TGTGCCAGCAGTATTATGGGCGGACTCAGAAACACCATATATTTT; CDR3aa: CASSIMGGLRNTIYF
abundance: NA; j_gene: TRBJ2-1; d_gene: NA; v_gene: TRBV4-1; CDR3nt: TGCGCCAGCAGCCAAGAGGGACTCGTTAGCTCCTACAATGAGCAGTTCTTC; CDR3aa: CASSQEGLVSSYNEQFF
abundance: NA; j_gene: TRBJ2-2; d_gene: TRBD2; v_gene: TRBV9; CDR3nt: TGTGCCAGCAGCGTTACAAGCGGGGAGCCCACCGGGGAGCTGTTTTTT; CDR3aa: CASSVTSGEPTGELFF
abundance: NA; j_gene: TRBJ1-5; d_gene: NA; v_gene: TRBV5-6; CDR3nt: TGTGCCAGCAGCCCCGGGTGGGACACCGGCAATCAGCCCCAGCATTTT; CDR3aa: CASSPGWDTGNQPQHF
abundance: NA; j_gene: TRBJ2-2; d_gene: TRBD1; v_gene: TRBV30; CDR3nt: TGTGCCTGGGTTACCAGGGACAGGGATTCGGGGGAGCTGTTTTTT; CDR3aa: CAWVTRDRDSGELFF
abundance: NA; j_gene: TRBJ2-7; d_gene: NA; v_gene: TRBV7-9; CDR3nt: TGTGCCAGCAGCTCCCAAGAGAACTACGAGCAGTACTTC; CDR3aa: CASSSQENYEQYF
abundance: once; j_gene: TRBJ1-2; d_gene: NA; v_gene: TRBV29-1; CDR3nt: TGCAGCGTTGAAGATCAGGGGCAGTTTAACTATGGCTACACCTTC; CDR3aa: CSVEDQGQFNYGYTF
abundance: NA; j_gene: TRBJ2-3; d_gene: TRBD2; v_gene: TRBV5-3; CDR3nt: TGTGCCAGAAGGCGGCTAGCGGGAGTTCTTTGGGTAGATACGCAGTATTTT; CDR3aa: CARRRLAGVLWVDTQYF
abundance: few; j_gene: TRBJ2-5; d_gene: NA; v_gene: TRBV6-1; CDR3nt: TGTGCCAGCAGTGAGTTAGGAGTCCAAGAGACCCAGTACTTC; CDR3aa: CASSELGVQETQYF
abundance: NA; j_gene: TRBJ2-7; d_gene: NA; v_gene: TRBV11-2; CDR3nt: TGTGCCAGCAGCTTAGAGATTAACAGTTACGAGCAGTACTTC; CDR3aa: CASSLEINSYEQYF
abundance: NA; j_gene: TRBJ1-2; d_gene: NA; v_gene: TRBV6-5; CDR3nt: TGTGCCAGCAGTTACTCTATGAGGGGAGGCTATGGCTACACCTTC; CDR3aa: CASSYSMRGGYGYTF
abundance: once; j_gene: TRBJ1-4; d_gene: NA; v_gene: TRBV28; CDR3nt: TGTGCCAGCAGTTCCACCGGACAGACAACTAATGAAAAACTGTTTTTT; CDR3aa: CASSSTGQTTNEKLFF
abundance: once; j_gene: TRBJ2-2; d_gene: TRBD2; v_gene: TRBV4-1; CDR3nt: TGCGCCAGCAGCCAAGCTGGGACTAGCGGTCTCGGGGAGCTGTTTTTT; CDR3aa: CASSQAGTSGLGELFF
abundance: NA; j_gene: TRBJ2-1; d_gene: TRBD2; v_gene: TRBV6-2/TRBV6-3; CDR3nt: TGTGCCAGCAGTTACTCCAAAGGGACTAGCGGGGGGGACAATGAGCAGTTCTTC; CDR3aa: CASSYSKGTSGGDNEQFF
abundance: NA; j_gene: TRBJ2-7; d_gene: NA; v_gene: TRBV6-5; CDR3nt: TGTGCCAGCAGTTCCCTGGGGACTCCACTCTACGAGCAGTACTTC; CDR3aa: CASSSLGTPLYEQYF
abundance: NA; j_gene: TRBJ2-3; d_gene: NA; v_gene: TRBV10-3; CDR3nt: TGTGCCATCAGTGTAGGGGCAACCAGCACAGATACGCAGTATTTT; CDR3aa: CAISVGATSTDTQYF
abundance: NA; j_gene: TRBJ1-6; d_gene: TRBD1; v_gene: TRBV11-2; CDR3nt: TGTGCCAGCAGCCACATTATGACAGGGACGGATTCACCCCTCCACTTT; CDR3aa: CASSHIMTGTDSPLHF
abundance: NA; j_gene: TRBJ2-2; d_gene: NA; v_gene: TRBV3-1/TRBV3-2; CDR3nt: TGTGCCAGCAGCCCCACATTGTCCATCGGGACCGGGGAGCTGTTTTTT; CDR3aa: CASSPTLSIGTGELFF
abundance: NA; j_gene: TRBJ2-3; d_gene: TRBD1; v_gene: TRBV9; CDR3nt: TGTGCCAGCAGGGGGACAGGGGAAGCAGATACGCAGTATTTT; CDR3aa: CASRGTGEADTQYF
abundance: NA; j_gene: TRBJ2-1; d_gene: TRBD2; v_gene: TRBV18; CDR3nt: TGTGCCAGCTCACCTAGCGGGAGGGATGAGTACAATGAGCAGTTCTTC; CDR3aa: CASSPSGRDEYNEQFF
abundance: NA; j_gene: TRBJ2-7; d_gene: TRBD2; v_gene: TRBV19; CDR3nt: TGTGCCAGTAGTATAGGATTGAGTAGCGGGGGGGCCTACGAGCAGTACTTC; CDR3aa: CASSIGLSSGGAYEQYF
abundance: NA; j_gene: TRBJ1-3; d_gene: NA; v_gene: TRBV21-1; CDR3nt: TGTGCCAGCAGCAAAGAAGACAGGGAACGAAGTGGAAACACCATATATTTT; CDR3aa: CASSKEDRERSGNTIYF
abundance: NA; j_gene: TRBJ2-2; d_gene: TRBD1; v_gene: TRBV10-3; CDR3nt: TGTGCCACCCGGGACAGCGCGAACACCGGGGAGCTGTTTTTT; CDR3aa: CATRDSANTGELFF
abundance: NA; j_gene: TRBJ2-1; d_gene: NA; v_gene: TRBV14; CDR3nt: TGTGCCAGCAGCCACCCTGCGGGGGAGCAGTTCTTC; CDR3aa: CASSHPAGEQFF